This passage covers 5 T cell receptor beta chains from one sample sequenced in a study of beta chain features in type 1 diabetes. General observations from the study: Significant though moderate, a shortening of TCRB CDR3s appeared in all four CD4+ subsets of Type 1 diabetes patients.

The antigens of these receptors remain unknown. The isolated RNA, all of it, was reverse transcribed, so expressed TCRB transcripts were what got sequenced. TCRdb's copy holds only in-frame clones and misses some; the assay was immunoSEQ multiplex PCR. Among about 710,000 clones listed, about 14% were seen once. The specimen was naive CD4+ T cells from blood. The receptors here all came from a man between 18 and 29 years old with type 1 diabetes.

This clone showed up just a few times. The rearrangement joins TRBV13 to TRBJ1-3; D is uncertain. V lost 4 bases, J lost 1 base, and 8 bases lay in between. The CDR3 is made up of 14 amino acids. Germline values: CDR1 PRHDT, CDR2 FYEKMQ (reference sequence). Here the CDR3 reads CASSSRKSGNTIYF. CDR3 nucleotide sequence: TGTGCCAGCAGCTCAAGGAAATCTGGAAACACCATATATTTT. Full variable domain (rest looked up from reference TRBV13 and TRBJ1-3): AAGVIQSPRHLIKEKRETATLKCYPIPRHDTVYWYQQGPGQDPQFLISFYEKMQSDKGSIPDRFSAQQFSDYHSELNMSSLELGDSALYFCASSSRKSGNTIYFGEGSWLTVV.

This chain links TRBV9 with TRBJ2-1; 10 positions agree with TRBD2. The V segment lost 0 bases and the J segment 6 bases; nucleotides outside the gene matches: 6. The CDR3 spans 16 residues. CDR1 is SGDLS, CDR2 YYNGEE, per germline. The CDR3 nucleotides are TGTGCCAGCAGCGTAGCCCTAGCGGGAGAGCTCAATGAGCAGTTCTTC. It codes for CASSVALAGELNEQFF.

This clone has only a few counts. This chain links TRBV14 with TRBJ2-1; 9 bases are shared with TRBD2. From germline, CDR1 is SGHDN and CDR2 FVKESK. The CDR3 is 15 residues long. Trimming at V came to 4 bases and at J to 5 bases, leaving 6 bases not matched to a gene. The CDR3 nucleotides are TGTGCCAGCAGCCTCCGACTAGCGGATCACAATGAGCAGTTCTTC. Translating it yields CASSLRLADHNEQFF.

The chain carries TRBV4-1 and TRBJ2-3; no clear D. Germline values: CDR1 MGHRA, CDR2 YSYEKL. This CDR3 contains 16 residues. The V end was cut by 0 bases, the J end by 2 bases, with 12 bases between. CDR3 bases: TGCGCCAGCAGCCAAGATAATCCAGGAGTCACAGATACGCAGTATTTT. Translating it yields CASSQDNPGVTDTQYF.

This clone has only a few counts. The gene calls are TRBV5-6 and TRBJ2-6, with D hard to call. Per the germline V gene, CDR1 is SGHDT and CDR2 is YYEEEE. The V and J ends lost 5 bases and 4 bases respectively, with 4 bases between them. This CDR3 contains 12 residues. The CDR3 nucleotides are TGTGCCAGCAGGTGGGGGGCCAACGTCCTGACTTTC. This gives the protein CASRWGANVLTF. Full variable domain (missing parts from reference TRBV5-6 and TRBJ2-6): DAGVTQSPTHLIKTRGQQVTLRCSPKSGHDTVSWYQQALGQGPQFIFQYYEEEERQRGNFPDRFSGHQFPNYSSELNVNALLLGDSALYLCASRWGANVLTFGAGSRLTVL.